This record covers a single T cell receptor beta chain. Its target is not known. These data come from a study of cytotoxic CD8 clonotypes in ibrutinib-treated CLL. Study at large: Partial responders roughly 25, complete 2; roughly 12 progressed and roughly 15 stayed in remission by median around 6 years.

Study-wide results and limits: Samples from sustained-remission and progressing patients were taken at different times.

The CDR3 runs to 14 residues. V was cut by 4 bases and J by 6 bases, with 11 bases left in between. Germline-derived CDR1 and CDR2 are SGHRS and YFSETQ. Target depth was 1 in 200,000 to 1 in 1 million T cells, about 10x per clonotype. Libraries were prepared by immunoSEQ multiplex PCR; TCRdb keeps only in-frame clonotypes and omits some of them. The repertoire has approximately 190,000 clones, about three quarters of them found once; the top ten carry approximately 6%. V and J are TRBV5-1 and TRBJ1-6; TRBD1 is a possible D gene (5 bases). The sequencing used PBMCs, collected after 12 months of ibrutinib treatment. This TCR derives from a human donor with chronic lymphocytic leukemia. CDR3 in amino acids: CASSLRQPNSPLHF. CDR3 nucleotides: TGCGCCAGCAGCCTCCGACAGCCTAATTCACCCCTCCACTTT. The full variable domain, in which reference TRBV5-1 and TRBJ1-6 provide the parts outside the CDR3, is KAGVTQTPRYLIKTRGQQVTLSCSPISGHRSVSWYQQTPGQGLQFLFEYFSETQRNKGNFPGRFSGRQFSNSRSEMNVSTLELGDSALYLCASSLRQPNSPLHFGNGTRLTVT.